These 31 T cell receptor beta chains came from one sample sequenced in a study of cytomegalovirus exposure and HLA in healthy donors. PCR primers comprised 60 Vbeta and 13 Jbeta primers. Sequencing used immunoSEQ multiplex PCR; TCRdb keeps in-frame clones, though not all of them. The sample lists 160,000 or so clones, around 88% occurring once. Sequencing was performed on PBMCs. These receptors all stem from a woman aged 30 to 39 in good health and CMV-seronegative.

The chain recombines TRBV19 with TRBJ2-3, with 7 bases matching TRBD2. V lost 5 bases to trimming and J lost 5 bases; unmatched junction nucleotides: 7. The CDR3 sequence is 14 residues long. Germline V gene data show CDR1 as LNHDA and CDR2 as SQIVND (reference sequence). The CDR3 DNA is TGTGCCAGTAGTCGTAAGCGGGGTGGAGATACGCAGTATTTT. It codes for CASSRKRGGDTQYF.

Here the CDR3 reads CASSSPSGSTDTQYF. CDR3 DNA: TGTGCCAGCAGTTCCCCTAGCGGGAGCACAGATACGCAGTATTTT. V and J are TRBV28 and TRBJ2-3; 8 bases map to TRBD2. J was trimmed by 0 bases and V by 4 bases; bases with no gene match: 3. Germline V gives CDR1 MDHEN, CDR2 SYDVKM. The CDR3 runs to 15 residues. Based on the CDR3 plus reference TRBV28 and TRBJ2-3, the full variable domain is DVKVTQSSRYLVKRTGEKVFLECVQDMDHENMFWYRQDPGLGLRLIYFSYDVKMKEKGDIPEGYSVSREKKERFSLILESASTNQTSMYLCASSSPSGSTDTQYFGPGTRLTVL.

This chain connects TRBV5-1 to TRBJ1-2; 9 nucleotides agree with TRBD1. This CDR3 is built from 15 residues. Trimming at V came to 4 bases and at J to 8 bases, leaving 12 bases not matched to a gene. In germline, CDR1 is SGHRS, CDR2 YFSETQ. The CDR3 is CASSGGQGGLLGYTF. The DNA of the CDR3 is TGCGCCAGCAGCGGGGGACAGGGAGGCCTTTTGGGCTACACCTTC.

J is TRBJ1-1 and V is TRBV18, with TRBD1 matching 9 bases. The V gene's germline CDR1 is KGHSH and CDR2 LQKENI. Trimming at V came to 2 bases and at J to 3 bases, leaving 13 bases not matched to a gene. There are 18 residues in the CDR3. The CDR3 DNA reads TGTGCCAGCTCACCAGTTCGCGGTGGGACAGGGTTGGACACTGAAGCTTTCTTT. Protein sequence: CASSPVRGGTGLDTEAFF.

This rearrangement joins TRBV5-6 to TRBJ2-7; TRBD2 matches at 12 bases. CDR1 and CDR2 from the germline V gene are SGHDT and YYEEEE. After removal of 2 bases from V and 6 bases from J, the junction contained 6 bases not matched to a gene. There are 15 residues in the CDR3. As DNA, the CDR3 is TGTGCCAGCAGCTTTGGGACTAGCGGGCTTCTCGAGCAGTACTTC. Translation: CASSFGTSGLLEQYF. Full variable domain (outside the CDR3, taken from reference TRBV5-6 and TRBJ2-7): DAGVTQSPTHLIKTRGQQVTLRCSPKSGHDTVSWYQQALGQGPQFIFQYYEEEERQRGNFPDRFSGHQFPNYSSELNVNALLLGDSALYLCASSFGTSGLLEQYFGPGTRLTVT.

This clone appeared a single time. The V gene is TRBV7-2, the J gene TRBJ2-1; 7 bases are shared with TRBD1. Per the germline V gene, CDR1 is SGHTA and CDR2 is FQGNSA. CDR3 length: 13 residues. With V trimmed by 3 bases and J by 6 bases, 2 bases remained unmatched. CDR3 residues: CASSLTGSNEQFF. Written as DNA, the CDR3 is TGTGCCAGCAGCTTGACAGGGTCCAATGAGCAGTTCTTC.

This sequence joins TRBV27 and TRBJ2-1; D is perhaps TRBD1 (6 bases). This CDR3 spans 14 amino acids. Germline CDR1 MNHEY, CDR2 SMNVEV (reference sequence). V was pared by 5 bases and J by 4 bases, with 12 bases between. This CDR3 is CASSLNRDYNEQFF. CDR3 sequence (DNA): TGTGCCAGCAGTCTTAACAGGGATTACAATGAGCAGTTCTTC.

In this sample, this clone turned up a few times. The chain links TRBV4-3 to TRBJ2-1, with TRBD2 matching over 9 bases. Germline values: CDR1 LGHNA, CDR2 YSLEER. The J segment lost 9 bases and the V segment lost 0 bases, leaving 9 bases of the junction unmatched. The CDR3 length is 16 residues. CDR3 amino acids: CASSQDGSGGRGEQFF. In DNA form, the CDR3 reads TGCGCCAGCAGCCAAGATGGCAGCGGGGGGAGGGGTGAGCAGTTCTTC.

The chain recombines TRBV7-9 with TRBJ1-2; 8 nucleotides match TRBD1. CDR3 length: 14 residues. Per germline, CDR1 SEHNR and CDR2 FQNEAQ (reference sequence). The V gene end was trimmed by 6 bases and the J gene end by 6 bases; junction bases not matched to a gene: 9. CDR3 bases: TGTGCCAGCAGGAAATCAGGGGGCGCGAATGGCTACACCTTC. It specifies CASRKSGGANGYTF.

This clone was seen a few times. This chain uses TRBV19 with TRBJ2-3; tentatively, D is TRBD1 (5 bases). This CDR3 contains 14 residues. From germline, CDR1 is LNHDA and CDR2 SQIVND (reference sequence). Trimming removed 10 bases at V and 5 bases at J, with 19 bases between. CDR3 in DNA: TGTGCCACTACCGACAGCAGGGCCGGAGATACGCAGTATTTT. Translated: CATTDSRAGDTQYF.

The chain joins TRBV4-2 to TRBJ2-7; TRBD2 agrees at 11 bases. This CDR3 region has 17 residues. Per the germline V gene, CDR1 is LGHNA and CDR2 is YNFKEQ. Germline trimming cut 0 bases from V and 1 base from J; bases unmatched to any gene: 5. CDR3 nucleotides: TGTGCCAGCAGCCAAGAACCCGGGACTAGCGGTTCCTACGAGCAGTACTTC. Encoded protein: CASSQEPGTSGSYEQYF.

The genes are TRBV19 and TRBJ2-6; D possibly corresponds to TRBD2 (6 bases). V was shortened by 2 bases and J by 4 bases, with 12 bases between the two germline ends. Germline CDR1 and CDR2: LNHDA and SQIVND (reference sequence). The length of the CDR3 is 16 residues. The CDR3 here is CASSISRGRGANVLTF. CDR3 nucleotides: TGTGCCAGTAGTATAAGTCGGGGGAGGGGGGCCAACGTCCTGACTTTC.

This chain connects TRBV19 to TRBJ1-6; TRBD1 aligns across 8 bases. This CDR3 is built from 17 residues. V gave up 5 bases and J gave up 6 bases; unmatched junction bases: 12. Per the germline V gene, CDR1 is LNHDA and CDR2 is SQIVND (reference sequence). This CDR3 reads CASSATGVGSGNSPLHF. CDR3 in DNA: TGTGCCAGTAGTGCGACAGGGGTAGGCTCTGGTAATTCACCCCTCCACTTT.

The chain joins TRBV6-6 to TRBJ1-2; 8 positions match TRBD1. V lost 6 bases and J lost 1; bases outside the gene matches: 10. The CDR3 has 16 amino acids. Germline V gene sequence: CDR1 MNHNY, CDR2 SVGAGI (reference sequence). DNA for the CDR3: TGTGCCAGCAGGGCTCGGACAGGGTTCAGTAACTATGGCTACACCTTC. This encodes CASRARTGFSNYGYTF.

This sequence joins TRBV10-2 and TRBJ2-7, with 9 bases identical to TRBD2. CDR1 and CDR2 (germline): WSHSY, SAAADI. Losses at the gene ends were 8 bases for V and 0 bases for J; bases not matched to a gene: 14. The CDR3 is 17 amino acids. The CDR3 region is CASSPGSSGTYSYEQYF. CDR3 DNA sequence: TGCGCCAGCTCACCCGGGTCTAGCGGGACTTACTCCTACGAGCAGTACTTC.

The V and J genes are TRBV6-5 and TRBJ1-3; D ambiguous. Trimming took 0 bases from V and 0 from J, leaving 9 bases between them. The CDR3 is made up of 16 amino acids. Germline V gives CDR1 MNHEY, CDR2 SVGAGI. DNA of the CDR3: TGTGCCAGCAGTTACTCGCGGTCTATCTCTGGAAACACCATATATTTT. Residues: CASSYSRSISGNTIYF.

This clone has just one count. The chain links TRBV19 to TRBJ2-3, with D hard to call. The germline CDR1 and CDR2 sequences are LNHDA and SQIVND (reference sequence). V lost 8 bases, J lost 3 bases, and 15 bases lay in between. There are 14 residues in the CDR3. The CDR3 sequence is CASALRVGTDTQYF. The CDR3 bases are TGTGCCAGTGCCCTACGGGTAGGAACAGATACGCAGTATTTT.

This chain links TRBV12-5 with TRBJ2-7, with D tentatively TRBD2 (5 bases). Trimming took off 0 bases at V and 3 bases at J, with 15 bases between the two ends. CDR1 and CDR2 (germline): LGHNT, FRNRAP. The CDR3 spans 16 residues. CDR3 amino acids: CASGLVLGRTYYEQYF. The CDR3, as DNA: TGTGCTAGTGGTTTGGTACTTGGCAGGACTTACTACGAGCAGTACTTC.

J is TRBJ1-2 and V is TRBV4-1, with 8 positions matching TRBD1. This CDR3 is 18 amino acids long. From germline, CDR1 is MGHRA and CDR2 YSYEKL. J was trimmed by 7 bases and V by 5 bases; bases with no gene match: 21. The CDR3 DNA reads as TGCGCCAGCAGCTCGGTTGGACAGGGCTTAATTCGTGCGCGTGGCTACACCTTC. It yields the protein CASSSVGQGLIRARGYTF.

The chain has TRBV29-1 and TRBJ2-4; 12 bases agree with TRBD2. The V and J ends lost 6 bases and 4 bases, in that order; junction bases with no gene match: 7. CDR1 and CDR2 (germline): SQVTM, ANQGSEA. The CDR3 extends over 15 amino acids. CDR3 DNA sequence: TGCAGCGTCCCCGGACTAGCGGGACTTAAAAACATTCAGTACTTC. The encoded protein is CSVPGLAGLKNIQYF.

The V gene is TRBV6-6, the J gene TRBJ2-5, with D uncertain. The CDR3 totals 14 residues. Germline CDR1 reads MNHNY; CDR2 reads SVGAGI (reference sequence). V was clipped by 2 bases and J by 0 bases, with 7 bases between them. The CDR3 region is CASSYGQYQETQYF. CDR3 in DNA: TGTGCCAGCAGTTACGGCCAATACCAAGAGACCCAGTACTTC.

The chain links TRBV27 to TRBJ2-7; 7 positions agree with TRBD2. The germline V gene has CDR1 MNHEY and CDR2 SMNVEV (reference sequence). The CDR3 length is 13 residues. V lost 4 bases and J lost 6; bases outside the gene matches: 6. In DNA form, the CDR3 reads TGTGCCAGCAGTTATACGACTAGCAGCGAGCAGTACTTC. It specifies CASSYTTSSEQYF.

This chain links TRBV25-1 with TRBJ2-7, with TRBD2 matching over 10 bases. This CDR3 contains 14 residues. CDR1 MGHDK and CDR2 SYGVNS come from the germline V gene. The J segment lost 1 base and the V segment lost 4 bases, leaving 1 base of the junction unmatched. The chain's CDR3 is CASSVTSGSYEQYF. The CDR3 nucleotides read TGTGCCAGCAGTGTGACTAGCGGGTCCTACGAGCAGTACTTC.

V usage is TRBV6-1 and J usage is TRBJ2-7; the D gene is possibly TRBD1 (5 bases). Trimming shortened V by 6 bases and J by 0 bases, and 12 bases separated the two germline ends. CDR3 size: 14 residues. Germline loops: CDR1 MNHNS, CDR2 SASEGT. The CDR3 DNA follows: TGTGCCAGCAGAGACGACAGCCGCTCCTACGAGCAGTACTTC. This sequence encodes CASRDDSRSYEQYF.

The chain couples TRBV7-2 to TRBJ1-2; D perhaps matches TRBD1 (5 bases). V gave up 1 base and J gave up 8 bases, with 14 bases separating them. Per germline, CDR1 SGHTA and CDR2 FQGNSA. The CDR3 totals 14 residues. The DNA for the CDR3 is TGTGCCAGCAGCTTAGGAGGCAGGGTCTACGGCTACACCTTC. Translated, it gives CASSLGGRVYGYTF.

This clone was detected once. J is TRBJ1-2 and V is TRBV28; 9 bases are a match to TRBD1. V was clipped by 6 bases and J by 4 bases; unmatched bases: 6. The CDR3 covers 14 residues. Germline V lookup: CDR1 MDHEN, CDR2 SYDVKM. For the CDR3, the DNA is TGTGCCAGCAGCGGGGACAGGGCAGGCTATGGCTACACCTTC. Translation gives CASSGDRAGYGYTF.

This clone appeared once. The chain has TRBV5-1 and TRBJ1-2; TRBD1 aligns across 8 bases. The CDR3 loop spans 13 amino acids. Germline assignment: CDR1 SGHRS and CDR2 YFSETQ. V lost 4 bases and J lost 7; bases outside the gene matches: 6. CDR3 sequence: CASSRTGQGGYTF. The CDR3, as DNA: TGCGCCAGCAGCCGGACAGGGCAGGGTGGCTACACCTTC.

V gene TRBV5-1 combines with J gene TRBJ1-1; D gene uncertain. Germline V CDR1 and CDR2: SGHRS, YFSETQ. The V end lost 7 bases, the J end lost 2 bases, and 6 bases lay between the germline ends. The CDR3 length is 11 residues. The CDR3 is CASGTNTEAFF. Written as DNA, the CDR3 is TGCGCCAGCGGTACTAACACTGAAGCTTTCTTT.

V gene TRBV4-2 combines with J gene TRBJ2-7, with D possibly matching TRBD1 (6 bases). V dropped 1 base and J dropped 6 bases, with 13 bases sitting between them. This CDR3 has 14 amino acids. Looked up from germline, CDR1 is LGHNA and CDR2 is YNFKEQ. The CDR3 bases are TGTGCCAGCAGCCAAGCCGGGCAGGACAGCGAGCAGTACTTC. Translated: CASSQAGQDSEQYF.

The genes are TRBV27 and TRBJ2-7; tentative D call: TRBD1 (5 bases). CDR3 length: 15 amino acids. With 4 bases removed from V and 2 bases from J, the gap between germline ends came to 15 bases. The germline gives CDR1 MNHEY, CDR2 SMNVEV (reference sequence). The DNA for the CDR3 is TGTGCCAGCAGTTGGGGCGGCGACCTCCCCTACGAGCAGTACTTC. Translating gives CASSWGGDLPYEQYF.

The chain employs TRBV19 and TRBJ2-5, with TRBD2 matching 11 bases. Judging by the DNA end, TRBJ2-7 fits better; the J call may be wrong. Looked up from germline, CDR1 is LNHDA and CDR2 is SQIVND (reference sequence). The CDR3 is 13 residues long. CDR3 loop: CASSRTSGYEQYF. The CDR3 DNA reads as TGTGCCAGTAGTAGGACTAGCGGGTACGAGCAGTACTTC.